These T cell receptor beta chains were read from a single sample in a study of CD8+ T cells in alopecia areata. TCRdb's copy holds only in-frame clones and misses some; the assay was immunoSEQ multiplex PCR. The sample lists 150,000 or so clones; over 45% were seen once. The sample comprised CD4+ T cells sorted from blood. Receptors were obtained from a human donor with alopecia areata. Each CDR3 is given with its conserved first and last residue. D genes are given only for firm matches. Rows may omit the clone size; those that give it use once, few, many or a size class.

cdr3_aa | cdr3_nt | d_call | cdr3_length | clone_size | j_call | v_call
CASSGVGTSGKQFF | TGTGCCAGCAGTGGAGTAGGGACTAGTGGAAAGCAGTTCTTC | TRBD2 | 14 | once | TRBJ2-1 | TRBV27
CAWRSGGKLFF | TGTGCCTGGAGATCTGGTGGAAAACTGTTTTTT | . | 11 | . | TRBJ1-4 | TRBV30
CASSLNSGGQRQYF | TGTGCCAGCAGCTTAAATTCCGGGGGCCAGCGTCAGTACTTC | . | 14 | few | TRBJ2-4 | TRBV7-3
CASSRDTVYEQYF | TGTGCCAGCAGCAGGGACACTGTCTACGAGCAGTACTTC | . | 13 | . | TRBJ2-7 | TRBV6-1
CASSLGTSGNQETQYF | TGTGCCAGCAGCTTGGGGACTAGCGGGAACCAAGAGACCCAGTACTTC | TRBD2 | 16 | . | TRBJ2-5 | TRBV11-2
CASSLGGPENEQFF | TGCGCCAGCAGCTTGGGGGGGCCGGAGAATGAGCAGTTCTTC | . | 14 | . | TRBJ2-1 | TRBV5-1
CSVTTSEPNTGELFF | TGCAGCGTCACCACTAGCGAGCCGAACACCGGGGAGCTGTTTTTT | TRBD2 | 15 | . | TRBJ2-2 | TRBV29-1
CAWRLDNEQFF | TGTGCCTGGAGGCTTGACAATGAGCAGTTCTTC | . | 11 | few | TRBJ2-1 | TRBV30
CASSPTQATSGTRLYF | TGCGCCAGCAGCCCGACCCAGGCGACTAGCGGCACGCGCCTGTACTTC | TRBD2 | 16 | . | TRBJ2-7 | TRBV4-1
CASSPGQAYTDTQYF | TGTGCCAGCAGCCCCGGACAGGCTTACACAGATACGCAGTATTTT | TRBD1 | 15 | few | TRBJ2-3 | TRBV7-9
CASSLVASGSYNEQFF | TGTGCCAGCAGCTTAGTGGCTAGCGGATCCTACAATGAGCAGTTCTTC | TRBD2 | 16 | few | TRBJ2-1 | TRBV7-2
CSVTGQSFGAFF | TGCAGCGTTACGGGACAGTCCTTCGGGGCTTTCTTT | TRBD1 | 12 | . | TRBJ1-1 | TRBV29-1
CASSEDRGDPYEQYF | TGTGCCAGCAGTGAAGACAGGGGGGACCCCTACGAGCAGTACTTC | TRBD1 | 15 | . | TRBJ2-7 | TRBV6-1
CASSRDRGGTQYF | TGTGCCAGCAGCCGGGACAGGGGAGGGACCCAGTACTTC | TRBD1 | 13 | . | TRBJ2-5 | TRBV7-3
CSVTGQGHGYTF | TGCAGCGTAACAGGACAGGGGCATGGCTACACCTTC | TRBD1 | 12 | . | TRBJ1-2 | TRBV29-1
CASSLTWTGGEETQYF | TGCGCCAGCAGCTTAACATGGACAGGAGGGGAAGAGACCCAGTACTTC | . | 16 | few | TRBJ2-5 | TRBV5-1
CASSPRRETQYF | TGCGCCAGCAGTCCCCGGCGGGAGACCCAGTACTTC | . | 12 | . | TRBJ2-5 | TRBV5-1
CASSLIDRYHTGELFF | TGTGCCAGCAGCCTAATCGACAGGTATCACACCGGGGAGCTGTTTTTT | . | 16 | few | TRBJ2-2 | TRBV5-6
CASSLGQMNTEAFF | TGTGCCAGCAGCTTGGGACAGATGAACACTGAAGCTTTCTTT | TRBD1 | 14 | once | TRBJ1-1 | TRBV13